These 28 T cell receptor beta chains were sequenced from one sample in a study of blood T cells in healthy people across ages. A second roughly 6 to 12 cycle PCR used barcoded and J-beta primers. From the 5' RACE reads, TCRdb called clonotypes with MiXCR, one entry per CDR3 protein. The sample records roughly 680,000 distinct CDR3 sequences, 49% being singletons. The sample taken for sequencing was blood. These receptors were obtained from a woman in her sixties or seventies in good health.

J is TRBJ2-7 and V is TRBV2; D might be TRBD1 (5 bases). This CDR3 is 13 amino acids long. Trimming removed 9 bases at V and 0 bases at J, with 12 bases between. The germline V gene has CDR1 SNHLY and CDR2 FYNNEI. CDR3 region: CASMTAPSYEQYF. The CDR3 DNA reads TGTGCCAGTATGACAGCTCCCTCCTACGAGCAGTACTTC.

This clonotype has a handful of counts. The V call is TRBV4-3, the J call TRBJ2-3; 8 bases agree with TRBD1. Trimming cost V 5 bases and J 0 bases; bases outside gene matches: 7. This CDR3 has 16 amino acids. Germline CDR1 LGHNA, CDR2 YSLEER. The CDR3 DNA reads TGCGCCAGCAGCGTCGGACAGGGAACTAGCACAGATACGCAGTATTTT. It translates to CASSVGQGTSTDTQYF.

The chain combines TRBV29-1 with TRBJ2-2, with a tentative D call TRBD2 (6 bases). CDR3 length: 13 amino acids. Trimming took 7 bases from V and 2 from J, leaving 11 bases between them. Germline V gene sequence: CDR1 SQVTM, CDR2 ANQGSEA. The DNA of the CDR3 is TGCAGCGCGGGACTCCGAAACACCGGGGAGCTGTTTTTT. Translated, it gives CSAGLRNTGELFF.

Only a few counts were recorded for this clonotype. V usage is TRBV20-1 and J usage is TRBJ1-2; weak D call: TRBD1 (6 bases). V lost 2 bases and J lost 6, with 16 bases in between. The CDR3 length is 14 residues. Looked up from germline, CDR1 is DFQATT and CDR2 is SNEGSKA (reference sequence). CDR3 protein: CSARPYRAGDGYTF. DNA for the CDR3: TGCAGTGCTAGACCCTACAGGGCTGGGGATGGCTACACCTTC.

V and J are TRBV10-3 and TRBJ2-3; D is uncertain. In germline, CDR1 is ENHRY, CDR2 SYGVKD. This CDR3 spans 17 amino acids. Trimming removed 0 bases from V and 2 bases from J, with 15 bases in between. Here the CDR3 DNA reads TGTGCCATCAGTGAGTCAAGTGGCCCCGGATTCACAGATACGCAGTATTTT. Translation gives CAISESSGPGFTDTQYF.

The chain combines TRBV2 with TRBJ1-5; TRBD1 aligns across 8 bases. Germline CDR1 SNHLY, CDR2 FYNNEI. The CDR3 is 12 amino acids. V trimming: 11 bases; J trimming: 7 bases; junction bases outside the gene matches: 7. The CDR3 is CASGTGGQPQHF. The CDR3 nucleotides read TGTGCCTCCGGGACAGGAGGACAGCCCCAGCATTTT.

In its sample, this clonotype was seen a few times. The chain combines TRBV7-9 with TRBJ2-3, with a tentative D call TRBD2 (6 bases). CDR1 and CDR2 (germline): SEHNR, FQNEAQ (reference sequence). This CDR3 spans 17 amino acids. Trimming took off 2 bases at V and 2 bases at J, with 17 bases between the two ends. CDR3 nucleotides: TGTGCCAGCAGCTTAAAGGAGGGAAAGGCTTACACAGATACGCAGTATTTT. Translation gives CASSLKEGKAYTDTQYF.

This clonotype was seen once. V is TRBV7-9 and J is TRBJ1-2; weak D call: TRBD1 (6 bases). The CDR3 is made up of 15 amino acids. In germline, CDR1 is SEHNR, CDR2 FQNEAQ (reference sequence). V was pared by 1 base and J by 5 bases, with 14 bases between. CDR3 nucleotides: TGTGCCAGCAGCTTAGAGGGGGGCACAGGGTATGGCTACACCTTC. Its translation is CASSLEGGTGYGYTF.

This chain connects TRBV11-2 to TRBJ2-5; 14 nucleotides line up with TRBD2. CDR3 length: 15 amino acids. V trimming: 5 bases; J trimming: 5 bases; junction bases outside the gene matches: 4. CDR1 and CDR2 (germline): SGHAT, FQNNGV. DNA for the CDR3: TGTGCCAGCAGCCTAGGGACTAGCGGGAGTGAGACCCAGTACTTC. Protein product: CASSLGTSGSETQYF. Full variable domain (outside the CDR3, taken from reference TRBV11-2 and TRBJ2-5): EAGVAQSPRYKIIEKRQSVAFWCNPISGHATLYWYQQILGQGPKLLIQFQNNGVVDDSQLPKDRFSAERLKGVDSTLKIQPAKLEDSAVYLCASSLGTSGSETQYFGPGTRLLVL.

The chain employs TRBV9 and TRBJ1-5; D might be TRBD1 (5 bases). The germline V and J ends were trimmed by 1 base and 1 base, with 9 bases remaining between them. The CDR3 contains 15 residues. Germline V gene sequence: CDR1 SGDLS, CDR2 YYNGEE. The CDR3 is CASSVQGHSNQPQHF. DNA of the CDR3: TGTGCCAGCAGCGTACAGGGCCACAGCAATCAGCCCCAGCATTTT.

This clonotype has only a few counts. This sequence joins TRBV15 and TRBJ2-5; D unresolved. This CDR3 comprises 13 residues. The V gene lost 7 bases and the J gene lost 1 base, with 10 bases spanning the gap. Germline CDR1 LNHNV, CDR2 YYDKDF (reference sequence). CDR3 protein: CATTTGLQETQYF. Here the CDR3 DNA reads TGTGCCACCACCACCGGCCTCCAAGAGACCCAGTACTTC.

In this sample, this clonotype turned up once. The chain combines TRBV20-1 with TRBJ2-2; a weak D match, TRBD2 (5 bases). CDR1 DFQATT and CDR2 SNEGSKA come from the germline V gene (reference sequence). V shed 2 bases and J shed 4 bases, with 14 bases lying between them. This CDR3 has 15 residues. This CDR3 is CSARRLLRGTGELFF. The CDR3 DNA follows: TGCAGTGCTAGACGACTCCTCCGGGGCACCGGGGAGCTGTTTTTT.

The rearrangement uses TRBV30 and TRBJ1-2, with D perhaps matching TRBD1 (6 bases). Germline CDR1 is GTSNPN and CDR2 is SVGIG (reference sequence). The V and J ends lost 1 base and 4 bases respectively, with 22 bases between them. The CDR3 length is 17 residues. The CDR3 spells CAWSEGQGPRSGYGYTF. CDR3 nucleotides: TGTGCCTGGAGTGAGGGTCAGGGGCCGCGTTCCGGCTATGGCTACACCTTC. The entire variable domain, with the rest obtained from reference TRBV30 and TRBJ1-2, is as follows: SQTIHQWPATLVQPVGSPLSLECTVEGTSNPNLYWYRQAAGRGLQLLFYSVGIGQISSEVPQNLSASRPQDRQFILSSKKLLLSDSGFYLCAWSEGQGPRSGYGYTFGSGTRLTVV.

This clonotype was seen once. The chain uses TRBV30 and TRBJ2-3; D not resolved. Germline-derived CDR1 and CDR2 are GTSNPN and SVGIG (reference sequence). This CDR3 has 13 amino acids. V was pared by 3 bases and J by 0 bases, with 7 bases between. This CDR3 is CAWRATSTDTQYF. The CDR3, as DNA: TGTGCCTGGAGGGCAACTAGCACAGATACGCAGTATTTT.

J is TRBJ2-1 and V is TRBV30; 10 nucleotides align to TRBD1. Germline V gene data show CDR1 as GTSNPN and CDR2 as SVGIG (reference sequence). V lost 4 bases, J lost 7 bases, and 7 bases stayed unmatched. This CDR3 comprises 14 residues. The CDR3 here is CAWNRDRGGNEQFF. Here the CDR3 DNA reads TGTGCCTGGAACCGGGACAGGGGAGGGAATGAGCAGTTCTTC.

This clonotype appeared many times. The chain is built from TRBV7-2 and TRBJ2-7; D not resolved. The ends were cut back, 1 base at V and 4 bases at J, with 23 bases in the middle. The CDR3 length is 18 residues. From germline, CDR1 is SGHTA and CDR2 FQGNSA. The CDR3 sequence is CASSLDRPLAELEYEQYF. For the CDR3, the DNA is TGTGCCAGCAGCTTAGATAGGCCACTGGCGGAGTTGGAGTACGAGCAGTACTTC.

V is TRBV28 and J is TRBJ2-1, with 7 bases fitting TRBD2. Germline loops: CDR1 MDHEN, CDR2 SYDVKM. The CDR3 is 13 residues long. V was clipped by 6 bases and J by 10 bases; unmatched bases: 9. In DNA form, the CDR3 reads TGTGCCAGCAGGGAGACGCTAGCGGAAGAGCAGTTCTTC. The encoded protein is CASRETLAEEQFF. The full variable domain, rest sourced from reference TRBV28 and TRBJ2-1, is DVKVTQSSRYLVKRTGEKVFLECVQDMDHENMFWYRQDPGLGLRLIYFSYDVKMKEKGDIPEGYSVSREKKERFSLILESASTNQTSMYLCASRETLAEEQFFGPGTRLTVL.

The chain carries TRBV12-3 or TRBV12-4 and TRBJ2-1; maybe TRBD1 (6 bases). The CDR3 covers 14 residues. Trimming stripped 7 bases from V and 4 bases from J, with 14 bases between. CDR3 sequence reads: CASTGQGQYNEQFF. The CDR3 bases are TGTGCCAGCACTGGCCAGGGGCAGTACAATGAGCAGTTCTTC.

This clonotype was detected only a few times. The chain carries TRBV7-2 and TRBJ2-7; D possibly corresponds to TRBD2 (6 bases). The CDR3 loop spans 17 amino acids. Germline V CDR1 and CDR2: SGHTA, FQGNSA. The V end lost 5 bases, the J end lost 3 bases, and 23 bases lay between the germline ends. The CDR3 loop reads CASSPLGGATRVYEQYF. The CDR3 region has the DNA TGTGCCAGCAGCCCGTTGGGGGGAGCAACCAGAGTCTACGAGCAGTACTTC.

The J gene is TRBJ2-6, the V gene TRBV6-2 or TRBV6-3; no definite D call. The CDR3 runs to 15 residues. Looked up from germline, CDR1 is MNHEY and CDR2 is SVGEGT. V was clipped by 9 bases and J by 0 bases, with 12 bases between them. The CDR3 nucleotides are TGTGCCAGTGTAGGTCGACACTCTGGGGCCAACGTCCTGACTTTC. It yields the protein CASVGRHSGANVLTF.

This CDR3 reads CASSSPGPEGLFNTIYF. In DNA form, the CDR3 reads TGTGCCAGCAGTTCGCCAGGGCCGGAGGGGCTCTTTAACACCATATATTTT. The chain carries TRBV28 and TRBJ1-3, with D maybe TRBD1 (5 bases). This CDR3 has 17 residues. V shed 4 bases and J shed 7 bases, with 23 bases lying between them. From germline, CDR1 is MDHEN and CDR2 SYDVKM. The full variable domain, completed using reference TRBV28 and TRBJ1-3, is DVKVTQSSRYLVKRTGEKVFLECVQDMDHENMFWYRQDPGLGLRLIYFSYDVKMKEKGDIPEGYSVSREKKERFSLILESASTNQTSMYLCASSSPGPEGLFNTIYFGEGSWLTVV.

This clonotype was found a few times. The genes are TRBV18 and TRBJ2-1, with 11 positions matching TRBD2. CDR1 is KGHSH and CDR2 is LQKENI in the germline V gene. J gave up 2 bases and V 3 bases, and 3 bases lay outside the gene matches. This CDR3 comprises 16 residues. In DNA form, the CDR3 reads TGTGCCAGCTCACCCCCACTAGCGGGAGCCTACAATGAGCAGTTCTTC. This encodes CASSPPLAGAYNEQFF.

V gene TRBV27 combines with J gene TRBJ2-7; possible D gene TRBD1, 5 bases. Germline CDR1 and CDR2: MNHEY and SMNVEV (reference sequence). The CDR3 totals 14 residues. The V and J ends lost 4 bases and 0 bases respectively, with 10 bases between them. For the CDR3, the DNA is TGTGCCAGCAGTTCCTACAGGCTCTCCTACGAGCAGTACTTC. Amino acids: CASSSYRLSYEQYF.

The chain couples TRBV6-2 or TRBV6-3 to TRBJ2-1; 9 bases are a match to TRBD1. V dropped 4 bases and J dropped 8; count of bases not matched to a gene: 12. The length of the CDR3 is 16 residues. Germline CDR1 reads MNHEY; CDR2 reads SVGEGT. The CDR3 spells CASSSTGTGWSDEQFF. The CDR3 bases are TGTGCCAGCAGTTCAACCGGGACAGGGTGGTCCGATGAGCAGTTCTTC.

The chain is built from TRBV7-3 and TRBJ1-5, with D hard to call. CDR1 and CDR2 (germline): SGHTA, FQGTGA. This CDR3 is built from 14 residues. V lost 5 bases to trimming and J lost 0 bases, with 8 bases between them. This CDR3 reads CASSETNSNQPQHF. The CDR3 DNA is TGTGCCAGCAGCGAGACAAATAGCAATCAGCCCCAGCATTTT.

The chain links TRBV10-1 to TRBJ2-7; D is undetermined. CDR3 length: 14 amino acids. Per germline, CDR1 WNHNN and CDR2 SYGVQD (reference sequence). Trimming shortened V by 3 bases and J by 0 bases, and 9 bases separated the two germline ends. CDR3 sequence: CASSDKKGSYEQYF. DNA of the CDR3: TGCGCCAGCAGTGATAAGAAAGGCTCCTACGAGCAGTACTTC.

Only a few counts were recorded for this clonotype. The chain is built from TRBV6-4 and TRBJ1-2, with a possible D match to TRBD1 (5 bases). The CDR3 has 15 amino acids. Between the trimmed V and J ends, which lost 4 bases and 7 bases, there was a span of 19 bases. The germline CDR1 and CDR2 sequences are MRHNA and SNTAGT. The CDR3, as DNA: TGTGCCAGCAGTGTTCACCCTGAGGGGAGAGGTGGCTACACCTTC. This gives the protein CASSVHPEGRGGYTF.

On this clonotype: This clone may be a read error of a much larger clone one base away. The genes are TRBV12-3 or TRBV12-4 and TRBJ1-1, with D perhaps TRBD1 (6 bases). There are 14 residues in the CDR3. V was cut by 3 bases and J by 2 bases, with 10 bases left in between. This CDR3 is CASSLDSRNTEAFF. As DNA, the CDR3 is TGTGCCAGCAGTTTGGACAGCCGAAACACTGAAGCTTTCTTT.